One and the same sample provided the 31 T cell receptor beta chains below, sequenced in a study of blood T cell repertoires in COVID-19. Profiling relied on immunoSEQ multiplex PCR, and the TCRdb table lists in-frame clones only, not all of them. Counted here are about 120,000 clones, around 83% occurring once; the ten biggest clones make up 3% to 4%. Material: peripheral blood. The source of these receptors is a man aged 35-49 years with acute or convalescent COVID-19.

The chain uses TRBV5-1 and TRBJ2-2; D gene unclear. V shed 0 bases and J shed 0 bases, with 6 bases lying between them. This CDR3 is 15 amino acids long. CDR1 SGHRS and CDR2 YFSETQ come from the germline V gene. CDR3 coding DNA: TGCGCCAGCAGCTTGGACGGTCCGAACACCGGGGAGCTGTTTTTT. Translating gives CASSLDGPNTGELFF.

The chain combines TRBV6-6 with TRBJ1-6, with 8 bases matching TRBD1. This CDR3 has 13 residues. From germline, CDR1 is MNHNY and CDR2 SVGAGI (reference sequence). Trimming at V came to 4 bases and at J to 10 bases, leaving 3 bases not matched to a gene. The CDR3 protein is CASSSDRASPLHF. CDR3 bases: TGTGCCAGCAGTTCGGACAGGGCATCACCCCTCCACTTT.

The chain uses TRBV19 and TRBJ1-2, with TRBD1 identical over 7 bases. The junction had 11 bases not matched to a gene; V was cut back by 7 bases and J by 3 bases. The CDR3 is 15 residues long. The germline gives CDR1 LNHDA, CDR2 SQIVND (reference sequence). The CDR3 loop is CASKTTGTVDYGYTF. Here the CDR3 DNA reads TGTGCCAGTAAGACAACCGGGACAGTTGACTATGGCTACACCTTC.

The count of this clone is one. V usage is TRBV28 and J usage is TRBJ2-7; 12 nucleotides agree with TRBD2. The V segment lost 7 bases and the J segment 3 bases; nucleotides outside the gene matches: 4. The V gene's germline CDR1 is MDHEN and CDR2 SYDVKM. The CDR3 consists of 14 residues. The DNA of the CDR3 is TGTGCCAGCATAACTAGCGGGGGGCACTACGAGCAGTACTTC. Translation gives CASITSGGHYEQYF.

The gene calls are TRBV4-1 and TRBJ2-7, with 10 bases identical to TRBD2. CDR3 length equals 15 residues. V lost 6 bases and J lost 1; bases outside the gene matches: 6. CDR1 and CDR2 (germline): MGHRA, YSYEKL. The CDR3 DNA follows: TGCGCCAGCAGACCGGGACTAGCGCCATCCTACGAGCAGTACTTC. This codes for CASRPGLAPSYEQYF.

This clone was recorded once. V usage is TRBV15 and J usage is TRBJ2-7; no clear D. CDR3 size: 15 residues. In germline, CDR1 is LNHNV, CDR2 YYDKDF (reference sequence). The V gene lost 0 bases and the J gene lost 3 bases, with 12 bases spanning the gap. The CDR3 DNA sequence: TGTGCCACCAGCAGAGATCAGGTCGGATACTACGAGCAGTACTTC. Its translation: CATSRDQVGYYEQYF. Filled out from reference TRBV15 and TRBJ2-7, the complete variable domain reads DAMVIQNPRYQVTQFGKPVTLSCSQTLNHNVMYWYQQKSSQAPKLLFHYYDKDFNNEADTPDNFQSRRPNTSFCFLDIRSPGLGDTAMYLCATSRDQVGYYEQYFGPGTRLTVT.

The chain has TRBV5-6 and TRBJ1-2, with D unresolved. The CDR3 contains 12 residues. V gave up 2 bases and J gave up 5 bases, with 7 bases separating them. From germline, CDR1 is SGHDT and CDR2 YYEEEE. Written as DNA, the CDR3 is TGTGCCAGCAGCTTAAGCGAGTATGGCTACACCTTC. It is translated as CASSLSEYGYTF.

This clone turned up a few times. The chain employs TRBV19 and TRBJ1-1, with D possibly matching TRBD1 (6 bases). From germline, CDR1 is LNHDA and CDR2 SQIVND (reference sequence). V shed 3 bases and J shed 5 bases, with 25 bases lying between them. There are 18 residues in the CDR3. DNA of the CDR3: TGTGCCAGTAGTATTCCGGTGGTTAGCGGGGGGCGTCGTACTGAAGCTTTCTTT. It codes for CASSIPVVSGGRRTEAFF.

This sequence joins TRBV5-1 and TRBJ2-7; 8 bases agree with TRBD1. Trimming took 2 bases from V and 1 from J; bases not matched to a gene: 8. The CDR3 has 16 amino acids. Per the germline V gene, CDR1 is SGHRS and CDR2 is YFSETQ. CDR3 in amino acids: CASSFRYDRGSYEQYF. CDR3 coding DNA: TGCGCCAGCAGCTTCCGTTACGACAGGGGTTCCTACGAGCAGTACTTC.

This chain links TRBV6-5 with TRBJ2-1, with D perhaps matching TRBD2 (5 bases). Germline-derived CDR1 and CDR2 are MNHEY and SVGAGI. This CDR3 contains 16 residues. The V and J ends lost 0 bases and 0 bases respectively, with 9 bases between them. The CDR3 here is CASSYSSGSSYNEQFF. The DNA for the CDR3 is TGTGCCAGCAGTTACTCGAGCGGTAGCTCCTACAATGAGCAGTTCTTC.

The genes are TRBV19 and TRBJ2-2, with 7 bases aligning to TRBD1. This CDR3 is 15 amino acids long. The germline CDR1 and CDR2 sequences are LNHDA and SQIVND (reference sequence). Trimming cost V 2 bases and J 2 bases; bases outside gene matches: 2. CDR3 DNA: TGTGCCAGTAGTATATCAGGGGGAAACACCGGGGAGCTGTTTTTT. This codes for CASSISGGNTGELFF.

The chain is built from TRBV7-9 and TRBJ1-5; D is unresolved. Germline CDR1 reads SEHNR; CDR2 reads FQNEAQ (reference sequence). V lost 2 bases and J lost 1, with 9 bases in between. The CDR3 runs to 15 residues. The CDR3 DNA reads as TGTGCCAGCAGCTTATCTCTAGGAAGCAATCAGCCCCAGCATTTT. It yields the protein CASSLSLGSNQPQHF.

CDR3 region: CASSQGRADTQYF. DNA of the CDR3: TGCGCCAGCAGCCAAGGGCGGGCAGATACGCAGTATTTT. This rearrangement joins TRBV4-3 to TRBJ2-3, with a tentative D call TRBD2 (5 bases). The V gene lost 1 base and the J gene lost 4 bases, with 6 bases spanning the gap. The CDR3 contains 13 residues. Germline CDR1 reads LGHNA; CDR2 reads YSLEER.

The gene calls are TRBV5-4 and TRBJ1-1; D is possibly TRBD1 (6 bases). V was cut by 2 bases and J by 3 bases, with 11 bases left in between. Germline-derived CDR1 and CDR2 are SGHNT and YYREEE (reference sequence). The CDR3 consists of 14 residues. The CDR3 region is CASSLGRGYTEAFF. CDR3 bases: TGTGCCAGCAGCTTAGGCAGGGGATACACTGAAGCTTTCTTT. The whole variable domain, filled in from reference TRBV5-4 and TRBJ1-1, reads ETGVTQSPTHLIKTRGQQVTLRCSSQSGHNTVSWYQQALGQGPQFIFQYYREEENGRGNFPPRFSGLQFPNYSSELNVNALELDDSALYLCASSLGRGYTEAFFGQGTRLTVV.

The V and J genes are TRBV19 and TRBJ2-3, with TRBD2 identical over 9 bases. After removal of 5 bases from V and 0 bases from J, the junction contained 6 bases not matched to a gene. This CDR3 is built from 16 residues. Germline V CDR1 and CDR2: LNHDA, SQIVND (reference sequence). CDR3 sequence reads: CASSDRLAESTDTQYF. CDR3 in DNA: TGTGCCAGTAGTGATCGACTAGCGGAGAGCACAGATACGCAGTATTTT.

This clone has a handful of counts. The chain couples TRBV21-1 to TRBJ1-6. TRBV21-1 is a documented pseudogene. The CDR3 totals 13 residues. The DNA for the CDR3 is TGTGCCAGCAGCAAAACGGCCGGGTCACCCCTCCACTTT. Residues: CASSKTAGSPLHF.

The chain links TRBV6-5 to TRBJ2-7, with 10 bases fitting TRBD2. The junction had 6 bases not matched to a gene; V was cut back by 7 bases and J by 3 bases. The length of the CDR3 is 14 residues. CDR1 MNHEY and CDR2 SVGAGI come from the germline V gene. CDR3: CASNRASGGYEQYF. The CDR3 region has the DNA TGTGCCAGCAACCGGGCTAGCGGGGGCTACGAGCAGTACTTC.

This sequence joins TRBV2 and TRBJ2-7, with D possibly being TRBD2 (6 bases). CDR1 and CDR2 from the germline V gene are SNHLY and FYNNEI. With 5 bases removed from V and 2 bases from J, the gap between germline ends came to 28 bases. The CDR3 runs 19 residues. CDR3 nucleotide sequence: TGTGCCAGCAGTTTTTCGTCTGGTAGTTCTGGGCGGGGAACCTACGAGCAGTACTTC. This codes for CASSFSSGSSGRGTYEQYF.

The chain recombines TRBV7-9 with TRBJ1-2; D gene ambiguous. The germline CDR1 and CDR2 sequences are SEHNR and FQNEAQ (reference sequence). Trimming pared 0 bases from V and 7 bases from J, leaving 3 bases between. The CDR3 length is 11 residues. The DNA for the CDR3 is TGTGCCAGCAGCTTAGCCGGTGGCTACACCTTC. It is translated as CASSLAGGYTF.

The CDR3 spells CASSVVGGLTGELFF. The CDR3 DNA reads TGTGCCAGCAGCGTAGTGGGGGGGCTGACCGGGGAGCTGTTTTTT. V usage is TRBV9 and J usage is TRBJ2-2, with a tentative D call TRBD2 (7 bases). Germline V gene lookup returns CDR1 SGDLS and CDR2 YYNGEE. Trimming removed 0 bases from V and 5 bases from J, with 11 bases in between. This CDR3 is built from 15 residues.

The chain couples TRBV5-5 to TRBJ2-7; tentatively, D is TRBD1 (7 bases). The CDR3 has 19 amino acids. V lost 3 bases to trimming and J lost 2 bases, with 27 bases between them. Looked up from germline, CDR1 is SGHKS and CDR2 is YYEKEE (reference sequence). The CDR3: CASSSGVGSPGGTPYEQYF. The CDR3 bases are TGTGCCAGCAGCTCGGGAGTTGGGAGCCCAGGGGGAACCCCCTACGAGCAGTACTTC.

The chain couples TRBV27 to TRBJ2-5; 7 positions agree with TRBD1. This CDR3 has 14 residues. Per germline, CDR1 MNHEY and CDR2 SMNVEV (reference sequence). V was clipped by 2 bases and J by 9 bases; unmatched bases: 9. In nucleotides, the CDR3 is TGTGCCAGCAGTTTAAATCCAGGGGGATTGCCCCAGTACTTC. Protein product: CASSLNPGGLPQYF.

The chain carries TRBV5-6 and TRBJ2-1; 7 nucleotides align to TRBD1. The trim removed 4 bases at V and 6 bases at J, leaving 4 bases unmatched. Germline CDR1 and CDR2: SGHDT and YYEEEE. The length of the CDR3 is 13 residues. DNA of the CDR3: TGTGCCAGCAGCACGGGACAGCCCAATGAGCAGTTCTTC. Translating it yields CASSTGQPNEQFF. Filled out from reference TRBV5-6 and TRBJ2-1, the complete variable domain reads DAGVTQSPTHLIKTRGQQVTLRCSPKSGHDTVSWYQQALGQGPQFIFQYYEEEERQRGNFPDRFSGHQFPNYSSELNVNALLLGDSALYLCASSTGQPNEQFFGPGTRLTVL.

This chain connects TRBV5-1 to TRBJ2-3; perhaps TRBD1 as D (5 bases). V lost 0 bases and J 4 bases, leaving 12 bases between the germline ends. The CDR3 is 15 amino acids. Per the germline V gene, CDR1 is SGHRS and CDR2 is YFSETQ. CDR3 DNA: TGCGCCAGCAGCTTGGCGGTCAGGGCCCCAGATACGCAGTATTTT. Translating gives CASSLAVRAPDTQYF. Combining the CDR3 with reference TRBV5-1 and TRBJ2-3 gives the whole variable domain KAGVTQTPRYLIKTRGQQVTLSCSPISGHRSVSWYQQTPGQGLQFLFEYFSETQRNKGNFPGRFSGRQFSNSRSEMNVSTLELGDSALYLCASSLAVRAPDTQYFGPGTRLTVL.

This clone was seen a handful of times. The chain carries TRBV20-1 and TRBJ2-5, with D possibly TRBD1 on 6 matching bases. V shed 3 bases and J shed 4 bases, with 12 bases lying between them. The germline V gene encodes CDR1 DFQATT and CDR2 SNEGSKA (reference sequence). CDR3 length: 13 residues. The CDR3 DNA sequence: TGCAGTGCTAGTCAGGGGCTGGGAGAGACCCAGTACTTC. This translates into CSASQGLGETQYF.

V usage is TRBV12-5 and J usage is TRBJ2-3, with 8 bases matching TRBD1. Germline loops: CDR1 LGHNT, CDR2 FRNRAP. V was pared by 5 bases and J by 5 bases, with 6 bases of the junction left unmatched. This CDR3 contains 14 residues. CDR3: CASGRRTGLDTQYF. CDR3 coding DNA: TGTGCTAGTGGTAGACGGACAGGGCTAGATACGCAGTATTTT.

With regard to this clone: In the same sample, other DNA sequences code for this CDR3. The chain recombines TRBV7-3 with TRBJ2-1, with D maybe TRBD2 (6 bases). CDR1 and CDR2 from the germline V gene are SGHTA and FQGTGA. This CDR3 has 14 residues. The V and J ends lost 2 bases and 3 bases respectively, with 8 bases between them. In DNA form, the CDR3 reads TGTGCCAGCAGCTTAGGGGGAGGCTACAATGAGCAGTTCTTC. It yields the protein CASSLGGGYNEQFF.

CDR3: CASSLSGTYEQYF. DNA for the CDR3: TGTGCCAGCAGCTTGTCCGGGACCTACGAGCAGTACTTC. V and J are TRBV7-9 and TRBJ2-7, with a possible D match to TRBD2 (5 bases). The germline V gene has CDR1 SEHNR and CDR2 FQNEAQ (reference sequence). The V end was cut by 3 bases, the J end by 2 bases, with 8 bases between. The CDR3 is 13 residues long.

The V and J genes are TRBV24-1 and TRBJ2-5; 9 nucleotides line up with TRBD2. The CDR3 sequence is 15 residues long. J was trimmed by 3 bases and V by 2 bases; bases with no gene match: 3. Germline CDR1 and CDR2: KGHDR and SFDVKD. This chain's CDR3 is CATSDSQRGEETQYF. The DNA of the CDR3 is TGTGCCACCAGTGATTCCCAGCGGGGGGAAGAGACCCAGTACTTC.

Only one count was recorded for this clone. The V gene is TRBV11-2, the J gene TRBJ1-1; 7 bases are shared with TRBD1. Germline trimming cut 3 bases from V and 5 bases from J; bases unmatched to any gene: 3. This CDR3 is 13 amino acids long. Germline CDR1 reads SGHAT; CDR2 reads FQNNGV. The CDR3 DNA reads TGTGCCAGCAGCTTGGGACAGAGAACTGAAGCTTTCTTT. This sequence encodes CASSLGQRTEAFF.

The V and J genes are TRBV9 and TRBJ1-3; D is undetermined. The CDR3 loop spans 13 amino acids. From germline, CDR1 is SGDLS and CDR2 YYNGEE. V was trimmed by 2 bases and J by 0 bases, leaving 3 bases between them. The CDR3 coding sequence is TGTGCCAGCAGCGTCAGCTCTGGAAACACCATATATTTT. Its protein is CASSVSSGNTIYF.